Listed here is a single T cell receptor beta chain. These data originate in a study of T cell responses to AZD1222 COVID-19 vaccine. Only in-frame clones appear in the TCRdb table, and some are missing; sequencing was by immunoSEQ multiplex PCR. Here the sample spans roughly 100,000 clones, 75% to 90% being singletons. CDR1 is SGHRS, CDR2 YFSETQ, per germline. The ends lost 1 base at V and 3 bases at J; junction bases unmatched: 13. The CDR3 extends over 18 amino acids. The genes are TRBV5-1 and TRBJ1-1, with TRBD1 identical over 9 bases. The sequence derives from an adult who received the AZD1222 COVID-19 vaccine. Material: peripheral blood, obtained 28 days after the second AZD1222 dose. In DNA form, the CDR3 reads TGCGCCAGCAGCTTGTCAACAGGGGGCGTAGGTTGGGACACTGAAGCTTTCTTT. This gives the protein CASSLSTGGVGWDTEAFF.